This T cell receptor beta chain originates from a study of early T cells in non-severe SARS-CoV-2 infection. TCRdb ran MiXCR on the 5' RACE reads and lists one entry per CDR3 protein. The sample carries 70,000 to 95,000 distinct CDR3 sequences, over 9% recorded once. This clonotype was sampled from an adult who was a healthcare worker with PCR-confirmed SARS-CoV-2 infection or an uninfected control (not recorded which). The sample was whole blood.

The CDR3: CSAGPLPTIYF. The CDR3 nucleotides read TGCAGTGCTGGACCCCTACCCACCATATATTTT. V and J are TRBV20-1 and TRBJ1-3; D remains unclear. Germline CDR1 DFQATT, CDR2 SNEGSKA (reference sequence). The CDR3 loop spans 11 amino acids. The V and J ends lost 5 bases and 9 bases respectively, with 11 bases between them.